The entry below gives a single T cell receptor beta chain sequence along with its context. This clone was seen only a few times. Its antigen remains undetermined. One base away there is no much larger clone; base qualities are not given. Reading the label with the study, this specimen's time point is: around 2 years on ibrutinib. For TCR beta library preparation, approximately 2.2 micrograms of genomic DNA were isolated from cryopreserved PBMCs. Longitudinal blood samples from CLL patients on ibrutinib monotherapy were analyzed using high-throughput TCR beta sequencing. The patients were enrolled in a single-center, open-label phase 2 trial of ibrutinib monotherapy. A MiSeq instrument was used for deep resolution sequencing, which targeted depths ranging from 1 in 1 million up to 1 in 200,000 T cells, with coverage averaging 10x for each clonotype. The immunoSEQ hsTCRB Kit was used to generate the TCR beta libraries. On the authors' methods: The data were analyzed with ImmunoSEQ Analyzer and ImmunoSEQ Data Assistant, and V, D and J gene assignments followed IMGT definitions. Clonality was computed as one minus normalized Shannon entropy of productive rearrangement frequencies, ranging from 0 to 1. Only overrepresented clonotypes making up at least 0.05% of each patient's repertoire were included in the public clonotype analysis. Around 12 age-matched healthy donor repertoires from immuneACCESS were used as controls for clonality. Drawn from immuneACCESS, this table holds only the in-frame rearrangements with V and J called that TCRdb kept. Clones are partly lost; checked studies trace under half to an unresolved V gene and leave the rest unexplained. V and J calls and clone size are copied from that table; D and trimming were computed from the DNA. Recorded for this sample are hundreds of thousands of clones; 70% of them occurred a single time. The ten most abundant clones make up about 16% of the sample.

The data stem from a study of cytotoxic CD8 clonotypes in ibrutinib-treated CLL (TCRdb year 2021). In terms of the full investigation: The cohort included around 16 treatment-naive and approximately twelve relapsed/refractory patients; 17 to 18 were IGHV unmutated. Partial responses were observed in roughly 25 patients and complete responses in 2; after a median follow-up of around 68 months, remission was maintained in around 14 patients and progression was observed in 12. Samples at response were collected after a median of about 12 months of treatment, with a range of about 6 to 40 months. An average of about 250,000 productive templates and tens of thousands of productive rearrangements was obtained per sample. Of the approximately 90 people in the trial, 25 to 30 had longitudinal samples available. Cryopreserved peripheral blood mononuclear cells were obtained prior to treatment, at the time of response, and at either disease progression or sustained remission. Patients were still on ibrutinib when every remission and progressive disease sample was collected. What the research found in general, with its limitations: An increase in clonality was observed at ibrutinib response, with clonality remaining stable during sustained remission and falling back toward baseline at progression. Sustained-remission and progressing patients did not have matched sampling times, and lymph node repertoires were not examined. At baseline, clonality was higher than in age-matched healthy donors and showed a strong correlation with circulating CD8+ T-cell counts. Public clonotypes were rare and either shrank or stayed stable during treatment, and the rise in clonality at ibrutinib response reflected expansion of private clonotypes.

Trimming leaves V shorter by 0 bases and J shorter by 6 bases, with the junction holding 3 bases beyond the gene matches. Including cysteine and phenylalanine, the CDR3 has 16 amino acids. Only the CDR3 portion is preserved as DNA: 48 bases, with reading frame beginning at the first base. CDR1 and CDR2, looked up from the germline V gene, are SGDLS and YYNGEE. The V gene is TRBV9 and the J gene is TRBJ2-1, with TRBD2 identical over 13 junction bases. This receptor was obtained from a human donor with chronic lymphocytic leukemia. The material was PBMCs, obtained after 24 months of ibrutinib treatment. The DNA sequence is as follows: TGTGCCAGCAGCGTAGGGGGACTAGCGGGACTCAATGAGCAGTTCTTC. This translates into CASSVGGLAGLNEQFF.